This T cell receptor beta chain comes out of a study of cytotoxic CD8 clonotypes in ibrutinib-treated CLL. The study's findings and limits: T-cell clonality at baseline went above that of age-matched healthy donors and rose and fell with circulating CD8+ T-cell counts.

Germline V CDR1 and CDR2: KGHSH, LQKENI. J gave up 0 bases and V 3 bases, and 3 bases lay outside the gene matches. This CDR3 is built from 16 residues. Investigators sought sequencing depths of between 1 in 200,000 and 1 in 1 million T cells. Data came from immunoSEQ multiplex PCR; TCRdb stores just in-frame clones and leaves some out. In the table there are 75,000 to 90,000 clones, around four fifths of which are singletons. For this clone: Antigen unknown.

The TCR sequence derives from a human donor with chronic lymphocytic leukemia. The J gene is TRBJ2-3, the V gene TRBV18, with 10 bases aligning to TRBD2. The source was PBMCs, collected after 24 months of ibrutinib treatment. The CDR3 is CASSPETSGSTDTQYF. Here the CDR3 DNA reads TGTGCCAGCTCACCGGAGACTAGCGGGAGCACAGATACGCAGTATTTT.